The clone carrying this T cell receptor (beta chain) has a handful of counts. Each CDR3 protein gets one entry after TCRdb re-called the 5' RACE reads with MiXCR. The repertoire consists of 95,000 to 100,000 distinct CDR3 sequences, with 17% occurring once and the leading ten covering under 7.5%. The data are from a study of T cells of healthy individuals. CDR1 and CDR2 (germline): LGHNA, YSLEER. V was cut by 2 bases and J by 8 bases, with 19 bases left in between. The CDR3 runs 17 residues. The chain links TRBV4-3 to TRBJ1-6; no clear D gene. This clonotype originated in a human donor in good health. Here the CDR3 reads CASSQRYAGRQHSPLHF. DNA for the CDR3: TGCGCCAGCAGCCAAAGATACGCCGGCAGGCAACATTCACCCCTCCACTTT.